The 22 T cell receptor beta chains given below trace back to one sample, sequenced in a study of cytomegalovirus exposure and HLA in healthy donors. This PCR relied on a set of 60 Vbeta primers and 13 Jbeta primers. Repertoires were generated with immunoSEQ multiplex PCR, while TCRdb's copy carries only in-frame clones and drops some. Found here are roughly 150,000 clones, 70% to 90% of them singletons; the top ten hold roughly 2.4%. Sequencing was done on a sample of PBMCs. The receptors originated from a woman aged 18-30 years in good health and CMV-seronegative.

This chain joins TRBV7-9 and TRBJ1-5; D uncertain. V was trimmed by 1 base and J by 5 bases, leaving 3 bases between them. The CDR3 is 12 residues long. The germline V gene has CDR1 SEHNR and CDR2 FQNEAQ (reference sequence). CDR3 nucleotide sequence: TGTGCCAGCAGCTTAGTAGATCAGCCCCAGCATTTT. Protein: CASSLVDQPQHF.

This rearrangement joins TRBV10-3 to TRBJ1-6, with D perhaps TRBD1 (5 bases). CDR3 size: 17 residues. The V end was cut by 8 bases, the J end by 5 bases, with 22 bases between. Germline V gene data show CDR1 as ENHRY and CDR2 as SYGVKD. CDR3 residues: CAIRGGAGWADNSPLHF. In DNA form, the CDR3 reads TGTGCCATCCGCGGAGGGGCAGGGTGGGCTGATAATTCACCCCTCCACTTT.

The V gene is TRBV5-1, the J gene TRBJ1-5; no clear D gene. There are 15 residues in the CDR3. V dropped 3 bases and J dropped 0 bases, with 10 bases sitting between them. Germline V gives CDR1 SGHRS, CDR2 YFSETQ. CDR3 sequence (DNA): TGCGCCAGCAGCTCCGACGGGAATAGCAATCAGCCCCAGCATTTT. This gives the protein CASSSDGNSNQPQHF.

The chain joins TRBV5-1 to TRBJ2-1, with D unresolved. The CDR3 totals 15 residues. V gave up 0 bases and J gave up 6 bases, with 13 bases separating them. Germline V gene sequence: CDR1 SGHRS, CDR2 YFSETQ. The CDR3 region is CASSLAGGSFNEQFF. CDR3 nucleotide sequence: TGCGCCAGCAGCTTGGCCGGCGGTTCTTTCAATGAGCAGTTCTTC.

This clone was picked up one time. V is TRBV29-1 and J is TRBJ2-7; 8 positions match TRBD1. V trimming: 6 bases; J trimming: 2 bases; junction bases outside the gene matches: 3. CDR1 and CDR2 (germline): SQVTM, ANQGSEA. The CDR3 runs to 12 residues. CDR3 DNA sequence: TGCAGCGTGGAGGGACAGGCCTACGAGCAGTACTTC. Translation gives CSVEGQAYEQYF.

The V and J genes are TRBV4-2 and TRBJ2-3, with D uncertain. From germline, CDR1 is LGHNA and CDR2 YNFKEQ. V was clipped by 1 base and J by 1 base, with 12 bases between them. The CDR3 consists of 16 residues. The CDR3 DNA follows: TGTGCCAGCAGCCAAGTCTCCCTAACAGGCACAGATACGCAGTATTTT. Encoded protein: CASSQVSLTGTDTQYF.

This chain uses TRBV5-1 with TRBJ2-1; 7 bases match TRBD2. This CDR3 is 11 amino acids long. V shed 0 bases and J 12 bases; nucleotides not matched to a gene: 0. From germline, CDR1 is SGHRS and CDR2 YFSETQ. CDR3 residues: CASSLGEGQFF. CDR3 coding DNA: TGCGCCAGCAGCTTGGGGGAGGGGCAGTTCTTC.

The chain couples TRBV28 to TRBJ2-2; TRBD2 matches at 8 bases. There are 14 residues in the CDR3. The V and J ends lost 7 bases and 1 base, in that order; junction bases with no gene match: 2. Germline-derived CDR1 and CDR2 are MDHEN and SYDVKM. The CDR3 bases are TGTGCCAGCATCCGGGAGGGGAACACCGGGGAGCTGTTTTTT. It encodes CASIREGNTGELFF.

The chain carries TRBV27 and TRBJ1-2, with D possibly matching TRBD1 (5 bases). Germline loops: CDR1 MNHEY, CDR2 SMNVEV (reference sequence). V was trimmed by 6 bases and J by 4 bases, leaving 27 bases between them. This CDR3 comprises 18 residues. CDR3: CASRLTGSPLTSRYGYTF. In DNA, the CDR3 is TGTGCCAGCAGACTTACAGGCTCTCCCCTCACTTCGCGCTATGGCTACACCTTC.

With respect to this clone: Since no conserved phenylalanine or tryptophan closes the CDR3, a read error is the likely cause. This rearrangement joins TRBV6-6 to TRBJ2-7; 12 bases match TRBD2. Germline CDR1 is MNHNY and CDR2 is SVGAGI (reference sequence). There are 15 residues in the CDR3. The V segment lost 4 bases and the J segment 2 bases; nucleotides outside the gene matches: 3. CDR3 bases: TGTGCCAGCAGTTGGGGACTAGCGGGCACCTACGAGCAGTACCTC. Translation gives CASSWGLAGTYEQYL.

The rearrangement joins TRBV7-2 to TRBJ2-2; D gene unclear. This CDR3 region has 14 residues. Germline V gene data show CDR1 as SGHTA and CDR2 as FQGNSA. The germline V and J ends were trimmed by 8 bases and 2 bases, with 12 bases remaining between them. The CDR3 DNA is TGTGCCAGCGGCAGGCCCTTTAACACCGGGGAGCTGTTTTTT. It yields the protein CASGRPFNTGELFF.

The chain joins TRBV4-1 to TRBJ2-5; D is possibly TRBD2 (6 bases). The J call may be incorrect, as the DNA end agrees better with TRBJ2-7. The CDR3 sequence is 16 residues long. Germline CDR1 MGHRA, CDR2 YSYEKL. The CDR3 loop is CASSQGSGHFSYEQYF. The CDR3 coding sequence is TGCGCCAGCAGCCAAGGTAGCGGACATTTCTCCTACGAGCAGTACTTC.

In DNA form, the CDR3 reads TGTGCCAGCACCTCTAGCGGGGGGAGCACAGATACGCAGTATTTT. The encoded protein is CASTSSGGSTDTQYF. The rearrangement links TRBV5-4 to TRBJ2-3; TRBD2 aligns across 11 bases. V dropped 6 bases and J dropped 0; count of bases not matched to a gene: 3. This CDR3 is built from 15 residues. Germline V gene data show CDR1 as SGHNT and CDR2 as YYREEE (reference sequence).

J is TRBJ1-3 and V is TRBV5-4; D possibly corresponds to TRBD1 (5 bases). CDR1 SGHNT and CDR2 YYREEE come from the germline V gene (reference sequence). Trimming left V 0 bases short and J 0 bases short, with 7 bases between. The CDR3 sequence is 15 residues long. This chain's CDR3 is CASSLGGVSGNTIYF. CDR3 nucleotides: TGTGCCAGCAGCTTGGGGGGGGTCTCTGGAAACACCATATATTTT. The variable domain in full, completed from reference TRBV5-4 and TRBJ1-3, reads ETGVTQSPTHLIKTRGQQVTLRCSSQSGHNTVSWYQQALGQGPQFIFQYYREEENGRGNFPPRFSGLQFPNYSSELNVNALELDDSALYLCASSLGGVSGNTIYFGEGSWLTVV.

The CDR3: CASDLQGYYPGELFF. The CDR3 DNA reads as TGTGCCAGCGATTTACAGGGATATTACCCCGGGGAGCTGTTTTTT. The rearrangement uses TRBV6-1 and TRBJ2-2; D perhaps matches TRBD1 (6 bases). This CDR3 has 15 residues. V dropped 8 bases and J dropped 6 bases, with 19 bases sitting between them. Germline CDR1 reads MNHNS; CDR2 reads SASEGT.

This clone has just a few counts. This rearrangement joins TRBV7-3 to TRBJ1-1; 9 nucleotides align to TRBD1. Unmatched junction bases numbered 4, after V lost 7 bases and J lost 4 bases. This CDR3 spans 13 amino acids. Germline CDR1 is SGHTA and CDR2 is FQGTGA. CDR3 loop: CASTLTGGTEAFF. The CDR3, as DNA: TGTGCCAGCACCCTGACAGGGGGCACTGAAGCTTTCTTT. The full variable domain, with the rest looked up from reference TRBV7-3 and TRBJ1-1, is GAGVSQTPSNKVTEKGKYVELRCDPISGHTALYWYRQSLGQGPEFLIYFQGTGAADDSGLPNDRFFAVRPEGSVSTLKIQRTERGDSAVYLCASTLTGGTEAFFGQGTRLTVV.

In this sample, this clone turned up once. This chain joins TRBV27 and TRBJ2-5, with 7 bases matching TRBD2. The J call is doubtful: the DNA matches TRBJ2-7 better. Germline assignment: CDR1 MNHEY and CDR2 SMNVEV (reference sequence). This CDR3 comprises 14 residues. CDR3 residues: CASRGGTSSYEQYF. CDR3 nucleotides: TGTGCCAGCAGGGGAGGGACTTCTTCCTACGAGCAGTACTTC.

This chain connects TRBV7-8 to TRBJ2-7, with TRBD2 matching over 9 bases. Germline trimming cut 7 bases from V and 4 bases from J; bases unmatched to any gene: 11. Germline V gene data show CDR1 as SGHVS and CDR2 as FQNEAQ. This CDR3 has 15 amino acids. The CDR3 here is CASTIRLAERYEQYF. The DNA for the CDR3 is TGTGCCAGCACTATAAGACTAGCGGAACGTTACGAGCAGTACTTC.

The rearrangement links TRBV28 to TRBJ1-1; tentative D call: TRBD1 (6 bases). Germline V gene data show CDR1 as MDHEN and CDR2 as SYDVKM. The CDR3 is 13 residues long. V was cut by 6 bases and J by 6 bases, with 14 bases left in between. The CDR3: CASSEGQKPEAFF. The CDR3 nucleotides are TGTGCCAGCAGCGAGGGACAAAAACCTGAAGCTTTCTTT. Using reference TRBV28 and TRBJ1-1 for the parts outside the CDR3, the full variable domain is DVKVTQSSRYLVKRTGEKVFLECVQDMDHENMFWYRQDPGLGLRLIYFSYDVKMKEKGDIPEGYSVSREKKERFSLILESASTNQTSMYLCASSEGQKPEAFFGQGTRLTVV.

This clone came up a few times. V and J are TRBV11-2 and TRBJ1-6; a possible D gene is TRBD1 (6 bases). V gave up 3 bases and J gave up 8 bases, with 14 bases separating them. Germline V gene lookup returns CDR1 SGHAT and CDR2 FQNNGV. The CDR3 extends over 15 amino acids. DNA of the CDR3: TGTGCCAGCAGCTTTAACACAGGGCCCTATTCACCCCTCCACTTT. Its translation: CASSFNTGPYSPLHF.

Only one count was recorded for this clone. The chain couples TRBV5-1 to TRBJ2-5, with no clear D. The V gene lost 3 bases and the J gene lost 2 bases, with 11 bases spanning the gap. The CDR3 loop spans 14 amino acids. Germline values: CDR1 SGHRS, CDR2 YFSETQ. CDR3 coding DNA: TGCGCCAGCAGCTCGACTGGTACACAAGAGACCCAGTACTTC. It is translated as CASSSTGTQETQYF.

The chain uses TRBV13 and TRBJ1-2; D is ambiguous. The CDR3 is 12 amino acids. V lost 8 bases and J 4 bases, leaving 11 bases between the germline ends. Germline assignment: CDR1 PRHDT and CDR2 FYEKMQ (reference sequence). This chain's CDR3 is CASGEAGYGYTF. Written as DNA, the CDR3 is TGTGCCAGCGGGGAAGCGGGCTATGGCTACACCTTC.